This record concerns one TCR beta chain sequence. Antigen: not known. This specimen belongs to a study of cytomegalovirus exposure and HLA in healthy donors. The study's findings and limits: TCR beta sequences reportedly predicted most subjects' HLA-A and HLA-B alleles accurately.

This PCR relied on a set of 60 Vbeta primers and 13 Jbeta primers. Generated by immunoSEQ multiplex PCR, the TCRdb table keeps only in-frame clones and is missing some. The sample contains about 97,000 clones, around 85% of which appear only once. Looked up from germline, CDR1 is SGHRS and CDR2 is YFSETQ. CDR3 length: 14 amino acids. V was shortened by 6 bases and J by 1 base, with 11 bases between the two germline ends. The J gene is TRBJ2-1, the V gene TRBV5-1; a possible D gene is TRBD1 (6 bases). This TCR was sampled from a man aged 30 to 45 in good health and CMV-seronegative. Sequences were obtained from PBMCs. The CDR3 sequence: CASNRAESYNEQFF. In nucleotides, the CDR3 is TGCGCCAGCAACAGGGCTGAGTCCTACAATGAGCAGTTCTTC.